Given below is one TCR beta chain in context. Its specificity is unknown. This entry belongs to a study of T cell clones after liver transplantation. Study context: TCRbeta sequencing after a pre-transplant mixed lymphocyte reaction identified graft-donor-reactive clones, later tracked in post-transplant blood. Findings and caveats of the study: Donor-reactive sequences fell more than third party-reactive ones, suggesting partial deletion.

Generated by immunoSEQ multiplex PCR, the TCRdb table keeps only in-frame clones and is missing some. The sample lists tens of thousands of clones; approximately 82% were seen once. This CDR3 spans 14 amino acids. Germline trimming cut 4 bases from V and 3 bases from J; bases unmatched to any gene: 5. Per the germline V gene, CDR1 is GTSNPN and CDR2 is SVGIG (reference sequence). The sample consisted of CD4+ T cells from blood, taken at the 22-month timepoint. The rearrangement links TRBV30 to TRBJ1-4, with 7 bases that match TRBD1. This receptor was taken from a human patient who received a liver transplant. The graft donor may be the source of some T cells. CDR3 sequence: CAWNLGTANEKLFF. The CDR3 DNA follows: TGTGCCTGGAACTTGGGGACAGCTAATGAAAAACTGTTTTTT.